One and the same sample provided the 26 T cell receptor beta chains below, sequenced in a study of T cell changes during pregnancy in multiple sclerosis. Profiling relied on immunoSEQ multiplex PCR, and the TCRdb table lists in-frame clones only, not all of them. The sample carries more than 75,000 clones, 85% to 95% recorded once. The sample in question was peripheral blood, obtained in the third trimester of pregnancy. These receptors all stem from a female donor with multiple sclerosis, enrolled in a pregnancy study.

CDR3 nucleotides: TGTGCCAGCACGGGGGGACTTGTAAGCGAGACCCAGTACTTC. Translating gives CASTGGLVSETQYF. The rearrangement joins TRBV2 to TRBJ2-5; the match to TRBD2 covers 7 bases. Looked up from germline, CDR1 is SNHLY and CDR2 is FYNNEI. The length of the CDR3 is 14 residues. V trimming: 7 bases; J trimming: 5 bases; junction bases outside the gene matches: 10.

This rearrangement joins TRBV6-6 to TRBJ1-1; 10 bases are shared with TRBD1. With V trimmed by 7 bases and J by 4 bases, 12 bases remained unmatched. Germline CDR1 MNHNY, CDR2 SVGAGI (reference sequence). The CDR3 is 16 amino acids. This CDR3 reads CASISYPTGGFTEAFF. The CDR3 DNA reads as TGTGCCAGCATTAGTTACCCGACAGGGGGCTTCACTGAAGCTTTCTTT.

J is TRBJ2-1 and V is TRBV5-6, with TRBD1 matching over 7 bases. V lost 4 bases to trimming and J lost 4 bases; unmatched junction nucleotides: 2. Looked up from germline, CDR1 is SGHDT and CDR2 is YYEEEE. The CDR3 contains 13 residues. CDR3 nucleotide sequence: TGTGCCAGCAGCCGGGACAGTTACAATGAGCAGTTCTTC. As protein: CASSRDSYNEQFF.

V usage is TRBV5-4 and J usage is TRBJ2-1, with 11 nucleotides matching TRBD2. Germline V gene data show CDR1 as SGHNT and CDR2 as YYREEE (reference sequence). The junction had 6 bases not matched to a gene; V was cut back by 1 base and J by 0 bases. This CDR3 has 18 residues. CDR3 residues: CASSLLAGGPSSYNEQFF. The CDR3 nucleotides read TGTGCCAGCAGCTTGTTAGCGGGGGGGCCGAGCTCCTACAATGAGCAGTTCTTC.

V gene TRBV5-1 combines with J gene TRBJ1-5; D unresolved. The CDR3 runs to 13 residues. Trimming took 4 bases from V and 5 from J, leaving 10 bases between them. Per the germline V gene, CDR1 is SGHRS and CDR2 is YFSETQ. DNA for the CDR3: TGCGCCAGCAGCCCTGAGGTCGATCAGCCCCAGCATTTT. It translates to CASSPEVDQPQHF.

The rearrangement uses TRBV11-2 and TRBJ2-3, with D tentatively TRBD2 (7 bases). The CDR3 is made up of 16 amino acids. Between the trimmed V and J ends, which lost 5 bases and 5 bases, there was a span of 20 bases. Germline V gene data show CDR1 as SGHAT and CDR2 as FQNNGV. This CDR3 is CASSLWGGANVDTQYF. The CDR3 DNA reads TGTGCCAGCAGCCTCTGGGGGGGGGCTAATGTAGATACGCAGTATTTT.

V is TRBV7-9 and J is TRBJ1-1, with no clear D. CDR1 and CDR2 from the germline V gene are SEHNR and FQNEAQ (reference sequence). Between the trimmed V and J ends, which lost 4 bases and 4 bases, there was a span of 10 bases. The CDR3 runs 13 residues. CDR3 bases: TGTGCCAGCAGCTCTGAGGGCTCCACTGAAGCTTTCTTT. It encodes CASSSEGSTEAFF.

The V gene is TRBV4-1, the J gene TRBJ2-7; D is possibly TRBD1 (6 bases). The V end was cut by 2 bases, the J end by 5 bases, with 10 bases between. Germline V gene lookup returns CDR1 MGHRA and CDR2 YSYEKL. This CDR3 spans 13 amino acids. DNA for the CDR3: TGCGCCAGCAGCCAATCGGACAGCCACGAGCAGTACTTC. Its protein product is CASSQSDSHEQYF.

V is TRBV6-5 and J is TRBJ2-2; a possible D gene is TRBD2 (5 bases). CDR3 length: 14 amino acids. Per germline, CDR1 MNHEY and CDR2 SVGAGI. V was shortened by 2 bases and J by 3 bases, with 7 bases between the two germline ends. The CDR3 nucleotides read TGTGCCAGCAGTTACGCGAGGGACACCGGGGAGCTGTTTTTT. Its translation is CASSYARDTGELFF.

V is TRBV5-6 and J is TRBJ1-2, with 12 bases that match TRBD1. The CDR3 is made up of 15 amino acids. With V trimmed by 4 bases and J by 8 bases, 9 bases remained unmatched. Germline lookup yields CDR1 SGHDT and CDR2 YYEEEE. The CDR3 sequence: CASSPGTGGAGGYTF. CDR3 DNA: TGTGCCAGCAGCCCTGGGACAGGGGGCGCAGGGGGCTACACCTTC.

The CDR3 loop reads CASSLKTGGRGYTF. The DNA for the CDR3 is TGTGCCAGCAGCTTAAAGACAGGGGGCCGGGGCTACACCTTC. The J gene is TRBJ1-2, the V gene TRBV7-9; 10 bases map to TRBD1. CDR1 and CDR2 (germline): SEHNR, FQNEAQ (reference sequence). The CDR3 runs 14 residues. J gave up 8 bases and V 2 bases, and 5 bases lay outside the gene matches.

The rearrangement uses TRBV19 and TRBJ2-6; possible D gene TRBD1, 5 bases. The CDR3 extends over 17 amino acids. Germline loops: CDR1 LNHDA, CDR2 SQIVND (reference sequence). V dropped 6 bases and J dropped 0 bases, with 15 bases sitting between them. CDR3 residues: CASRGVNLGSGANVLTF. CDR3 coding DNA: TGTGCCAGTAGAGGGGTTAATCTGGGCTCTGGGGCCAACGTCCTGACTTTC. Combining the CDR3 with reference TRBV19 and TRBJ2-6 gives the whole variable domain DGGITQSPKYLFRKEGQNVTLSCEQNLNHDAMYWYRQDPGQGLRLIYYSQIVNDFQKGDIAEGYSVSREKKESFPLTVTSAQKNPTAFYLCASRGVNLGSGANVLTFGAGSRLTVL.

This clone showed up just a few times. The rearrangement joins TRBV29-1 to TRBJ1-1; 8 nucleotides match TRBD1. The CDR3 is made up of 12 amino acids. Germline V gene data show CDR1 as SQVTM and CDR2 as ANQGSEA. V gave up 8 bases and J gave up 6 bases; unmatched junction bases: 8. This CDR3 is CSLPGQGAEAFF. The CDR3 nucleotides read TGCAGCTTACCAGGACAGGGCGCTGAAGCTTTCTTT.

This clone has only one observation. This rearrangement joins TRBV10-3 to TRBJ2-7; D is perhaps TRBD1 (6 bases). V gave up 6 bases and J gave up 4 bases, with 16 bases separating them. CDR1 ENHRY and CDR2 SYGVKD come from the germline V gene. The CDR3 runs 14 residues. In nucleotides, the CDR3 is TGTGCCATCAGGGCAGACAGGTTGGGTTACGAGCAGTACTTC. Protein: CAIRADRLGYEQYF.

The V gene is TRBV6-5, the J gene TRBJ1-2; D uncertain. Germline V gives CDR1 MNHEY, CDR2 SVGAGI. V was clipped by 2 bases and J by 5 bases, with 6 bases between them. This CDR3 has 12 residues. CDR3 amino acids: CASSYGPYGYTF. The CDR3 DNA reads TGTGCCAGCAGTTACGGCCCTTATGGCTACACCTTC.

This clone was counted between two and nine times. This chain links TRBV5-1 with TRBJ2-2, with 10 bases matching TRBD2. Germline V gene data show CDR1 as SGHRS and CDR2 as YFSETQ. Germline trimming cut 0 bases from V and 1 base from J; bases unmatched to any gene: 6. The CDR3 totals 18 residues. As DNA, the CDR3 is TGCGCCAGCAGCTTGGAGCTAGCGGGGGCCCTGAACACCGGGGAGCTGTTTTTT. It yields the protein CASSLELAGALNTGELFF. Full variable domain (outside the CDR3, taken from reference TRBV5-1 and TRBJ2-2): KAGVTQTPRYLIKTRGQQVTLSCSPISGHRSVSWYQQTPGQGLQFLFEYFSETQRNKGNFPGRFSGRQFSNSRSEMNVSTLELGDSALYLCASSLELAGALNTGELFFGEGSRLTVL.

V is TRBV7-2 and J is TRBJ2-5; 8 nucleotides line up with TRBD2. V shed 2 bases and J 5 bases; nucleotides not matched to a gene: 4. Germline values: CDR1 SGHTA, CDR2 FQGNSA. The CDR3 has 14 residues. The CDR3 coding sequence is TGTGCCAGCAGCTTAACTACTAGCGGCGAGACCCAGTACTTC. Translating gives CASSLTTSGETQYF.

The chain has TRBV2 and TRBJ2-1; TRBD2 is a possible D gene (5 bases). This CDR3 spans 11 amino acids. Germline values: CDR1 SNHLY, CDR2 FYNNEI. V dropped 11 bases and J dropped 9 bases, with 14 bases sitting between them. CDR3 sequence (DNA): TGTGCCGGCCGAGGGATCGGTGAGCAGTTCTTC. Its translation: CAGRGIGEQFF.

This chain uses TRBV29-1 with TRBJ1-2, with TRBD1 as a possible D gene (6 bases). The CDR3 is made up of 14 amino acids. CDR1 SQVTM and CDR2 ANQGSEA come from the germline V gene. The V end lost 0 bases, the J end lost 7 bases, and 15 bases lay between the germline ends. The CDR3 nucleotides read TGCAGCGTTGAAGATGGCCAGGGGTATGCTGGCTACACCTTC. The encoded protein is CSVEDGQGYAGYTF.

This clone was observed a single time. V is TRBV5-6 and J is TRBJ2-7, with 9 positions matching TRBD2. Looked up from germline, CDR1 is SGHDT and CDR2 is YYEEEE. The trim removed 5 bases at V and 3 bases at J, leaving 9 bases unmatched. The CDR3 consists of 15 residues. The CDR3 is CASRPALAGFYEQYF. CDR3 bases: TGTGCCAGCAGACCGGCTCTAGCGGGATTCTACGAGCAGTACTTC.

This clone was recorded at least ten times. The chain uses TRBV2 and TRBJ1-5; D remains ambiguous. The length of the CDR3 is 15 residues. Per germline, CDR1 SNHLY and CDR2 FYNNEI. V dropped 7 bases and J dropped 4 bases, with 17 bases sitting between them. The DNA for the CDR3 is TGTGCCAGCATGAGGGCTCCCGATGGGAATCAGCCCCAGCATTTT. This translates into CASMRAPDGNQPQHF.

The CDR3 DNA follows: TGTGCCTGGAGTGACCCAGACTATGGCTACACCTTC. This translates into CAWSDPDYGYTF. V is TRBV30 and J is TRBJ1-2; D gene unclear. This CDR3 is built from 12 residues. Trimming took 1 base from V and 3 from J, leaving 6 bases between them. The germline gives CDR1 GTSNPN, CDR2 SVGIG (reference sequence).

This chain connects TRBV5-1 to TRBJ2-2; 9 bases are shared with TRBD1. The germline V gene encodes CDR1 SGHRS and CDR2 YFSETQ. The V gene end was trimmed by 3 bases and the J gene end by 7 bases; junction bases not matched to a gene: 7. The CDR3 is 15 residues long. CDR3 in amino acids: CASSWRDRDGGELFF. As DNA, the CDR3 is TGCGCCAGCAGCTGGCGGGACAGGGACGGCGGGGAGCTGTTTTTT.

The CDR3 region has the DNA TGCGCCAGCAGCTTCACGGGTGAAAAACTGTTTTTT. This sequence encodes CASSFTGEKLFF. V usage is TRBV5-1 and J usage is TRBJ1-4; D is unresolved. V dropped 2 bases and J dropped 7 bases, with 6 bases sitting between them. CDR1 and CDR2 from the germline V gene are SGHRS and YFSETQ. The length of the CDR3 is 12 residues.

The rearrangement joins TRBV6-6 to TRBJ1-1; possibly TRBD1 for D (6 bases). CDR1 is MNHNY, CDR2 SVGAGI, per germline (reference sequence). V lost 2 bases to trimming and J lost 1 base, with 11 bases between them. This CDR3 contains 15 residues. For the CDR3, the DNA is TGTGCCAGCAGTTACCTGGGACAACAGAACACTGAAGCTTTCTTT. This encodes CASSYLGQQNTEAFF.

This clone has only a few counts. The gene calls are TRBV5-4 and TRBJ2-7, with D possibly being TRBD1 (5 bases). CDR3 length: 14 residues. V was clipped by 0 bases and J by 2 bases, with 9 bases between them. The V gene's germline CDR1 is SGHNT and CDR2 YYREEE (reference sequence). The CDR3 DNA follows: TGTGCCAGCAGCTTGGAGCAGGGAACCTACGAGCAGTACTTC. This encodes CASSLEQGTYEQYF.